The present entry profiles one T cell receptor beta chain with its context. Healthy people donating bone marrow made up the donors. Donors were ostensibly healthy at sampling, although undocumented immune exposures were probable. A multiplex PCR was run with 60 Vbeta primers and 13 Jbeta primers. Methods used by the authors: Later work found about 80 million unique TCR beta chains, with about 10 million shared. Assay used: immunoSEQ multiplex PCR; TCRdb lists only in-frame clones, some missing. D and trimming were read from the DNA, whereas the V and J calls and clone size are those reported in that table. Here the sample table reports about 190,000 clones. Germline loops: CDR1 ENHRY, CDR2 SYGVKD. Trimming left V 8 bases short and J 3 bases short, with 19 bases between. CDR3 size: 16 residues. This specimen belongs to a study of cytomegalovirus exposure and HLA in healthy donors.

The sample was PBMCs. The TCR was taken from a woman in her thirties in good health and CMV-seropositive. This chain uses TRBV10-3 with TRBJ2-2, with D perhaps TRBD1 (5 bases). The CDR3 nucleotides are TGTGCCATCCGGTTAAAAGGGGAATCGGACACCGGGGAGCTGTTTTTT. This translates into CAIRLKGESDTGELFF.